The 17 T cell receptor beta chains reported below all come from one sample, sequenced in a study of T cells in localized non-small cell lung cancer. Profiled with immunoSEQ multiplex PCR; TCRdb holds only in-frame clones, not every one. The sample contains 70,000 or so clones, approximately 88% of which appear only once. The sample was peripheral blood, taken before any cancer treatment. These receptors originate from a female donor aged 60 or older with stage I lung adenocarcinoma.

V and J are TRBV14 and TRBJ2-2, with TRBD1 identical over 9 bases. The CDR3 runs 18 residues. CDR1 is SGHDN, CDR2 FVKESK, per germline. The V and J ends lost 1 base and 0 bases, in that order; junction bases with no gene match: 6. As DNA, the CDR3 is TGTGCCAGCAGCCAAGCGAGAGGGACAGGGCCGAACACCGGGGAGCTGTTTTTT. Its protein product is CASSQARGTGPNTGELFF.

This clone showed up just once. J is TRBJ1-5 and V is TRBV2, with no clear D. Germline CDR1 reads SNHLY; CDR2 reads FYNNEI. V lost 7 bases to trimming and J lost 3 bases, with 10 bases between them. CDR3 length: 13 amino acids. The DNA of the CDR3 is TGTGCCAGCAATGGGCAGGCCAATCAGCCCCAGCATTTT. Translating it yields CASNGQANQPQHF.

The V call is TRBV11-2, the J call TRBJ2-5; D not resolved. V lost 5 bases, J lost 0 bases, and 13 bases lay in between. Germline lookup yields CDR1 SGHAT and CDR2 FQNNGV. The CDR3 is 15 residues long. CDR3 in amino acids: CASSQLLRNQETQYF. The CDR3 DNA sequence: TGTGCCAGCAGCCAGCTTTTGAGAAACCAAGAGACCCAGTACTTC.

The V call is TRBV5-1, the J call TRBJ2-1; 13 bases agree with TRBD2. The CDR3 sequence is 14 residues long. Germline CDR1 reads SGHRS; CDR2 reads YFSETQ. The V segment lost 8 bases and the J segment 5 bases; nucleotides outside the gene matches: 4. The CDR3 protein is CASYGLAGDNEQFF. CDR3 nucleotides: TGCGCCAGTTACGGACTAGCGGGAGACAATGAGCAGTTCTTC.

V and J are TRBV6-1 and TRBJ2-3; perhaps TRBD1 as D (5 bases). Trimming removed 6 bases at V and 0 bases at J, with 10 bases between. CDR1 is MNHNS, CDR2 SASEGT, per germline. The CDR3 is 14 residues long. Here the CDR3 reads CASRVGASTDTQYF. In nucleotides, the CDR3 is TGTGCCAGCAGGGTAGGGGCTAGCACAGATACGCAGTATTTT.

The rearrangement links TRBV11-3 to TRBJ2-2, with 8 bases that match TRBD2. Germline V gives CDR1 SGHNT, CDR2 YENEEA. The ends lost 0 bases at V and 4 bases at J; junction bases unmatched: 1. The CDR3 totals 15 residues. The DNA of the CDR3 is TGTGCCAGCAGCTTAGAACGGGGGGGCACCGGGGAGCTGTTTTTT. This gives the protein CASSLERGGTGELFF.

V gene TRBV5-1 combines with J gene TRBJ2-3; no reliable D call. This CDR3 spans 14 amino acids. Trimming took 3 bases from V and 0 from J, leaving 8 bases between them. Germline V gives CDR1 SGHRS, CDR2 YFSETQ. As DNA, the CDR3 is TGCGCCAGCAGCTCCGGTAGAAGCACAGATACGCAGTATTTT. Translation gives CASSSGRSTDTQYF. Combining the CDR3 with reference TRBV5-1 and TRBJ2-3 gives the whole variable domain KAGVTQTPRYLIKTRGQQVTLSCSPISGHRSVSWYQQTPGQGLQFLFEYFSETQRNKGNFPGRFSGRQFSNSRSEMNVSTLELGDSALYLCASSSGRSTDTQYFGPGTRLTVL.

The rearrangement joins TRBV5-4 to TRBJ2-7; D remains unclear. Germline V gene lookup returns CDR1 SGHNT and CDR2 YYREEE (reference sequence). V dropped 0 bases and J dropped 5 bases, with 6 bases sitting between them. The CDR3 runs 12 residues. This CDR3 reads CASSLDRNEQYF. For the CDR3, the DNA is TGTGCCAGCAGCTTGGACAGAAACGAGCAGTACTTC.

Only a few counts were recorded for this clone. The chain links TRBV5-5 to TRBJ2-2, with D unresolved. CDR1 is SGHKS, CDR2 YYEKEE, per germline (reference sequence). The ends were cut back, 6 bases at V and 4 bases at J, with 7 bases in the middle. The CDR3 is made up of 12 amino acids. The CDR3 spells CASMVGTGELFF. The DNA of the CDR3 is TGTGCCAGCATGGTTGGCACCGGGGAGCTGTTTTTT.

This clone showed up just a few times. The V gene is TRBV5-1, the J gene TRBJ1-1; 9 nucleotides line up with TRBD1. Losses at the gene ends were 4 bases for V and 1 base for J; bases not matched to a gene: 5. The germline V gene has CDR1 SGHRS and CDR2 YFSETQ. CDR3 length equals 15 residues. CDR3 in DNA: TGCGCCAGCAGCGTACAGGGGGCTCGGAACACTGAAGCTTTCTTT. Its translation: CASSVQGARNTEAFF.

The chain uses TRBV5-1 and TRBJ2-3; D call uncertain. Germline CDR1 and CDR2: SGHRS and YFSETQ. This CDR3 comprises 11 residues. Between the trimmed V and J ends, which lost 4 bases and 2 bases, there was a span of 2 bases. This CDR3 reads CASSITDTQYF. The CDR3 DNA sequence: TGCGCCAGCAGCATCACAGATACGCAGTATTTT.

This sequence joins TRBV6-5 and TRBJ1-1; possible D gene TRBD1, 5 bases. Germline CDR1 MNHEY, CDR2 SVGAGI. The ends were cut back, 5 bases at V and 5 bases at J, with 9 bases in the middle. CDR3 size: 12 residues. The CDR3 nucleotides read TGTGCCAGCAGTCGGTGGGGGACTGAAGCTTTCTTT. Translating it yields CASSRWGTEAFF.

V is TRBV7-3 and J is TRBJ2-5; 14 bases are a match to TRBD2. The DNA end is a closer match to TRBJ2-7, so the J assignment may be wrong. The CDR3 is made up of 15 amino acids. The germline V gene has CDR1 SGHTA and CDR2 FQGTGA. The CDR3 reads CASSPGTSGGYEQYF. In DNA, the CDR3 is TGTGCCAGCAGCCCCGGGACTAGCGGGGGCTACGAGCAGTACTTC.

V gene TRBV6-6 combines with J gene TRBJ1-6; 9 bases are shared with TRBD1. The V and J ends lost 5 bases and 7 bases, in that order; junction bases with no gene match: 9. The CDR3 contains 16 residues. The germline gives CDR1 MNHNY, CDR2 SVGAGI (reference sequence). The CDR3 sequence: CASSPPGGTGNSPLHF. CDR3 nucleotide sequence: TGTGCCAGCAGTCCCCCTGGGGGGACAGGGAATTCACCCCTCCACTTT.

The chain couples TRBV28 to TRBJ2-3; no reliable D call. CDR3 length: 16 amino acids. V lost 6 bases, J lost 5 bases, and 21 bases lay in between. CDR1 is MDHEN and CDR2 is SYDVKM in the germline V gene. CDR3: CASRPPWAPNEDTQYF. DNA for the CDR3: TGTGCCAGCAGGCCGCCCTGGGCGCCTAACGAAGATACGCAGTATTTT.

The chain combines TRBV11-3 with TRBJ2-5, with D tentatively TRBD1 (5 bases). CDR1 is SGHNT, CDR2 YENEEA, per germline. Between the trimmed V and J ends, which lost 5 bases and 3 bases, there was a span of 16 bases. The CDR3 covers 15 residues. The CDR3, as DNA: TGTGCCAGCAGCCGACAATCTGGGGCAAAAGAGACCCAGTACTTC. Protein product: CASSRQSGAKETQYF.

V is TRBV28 and J is TRBJ1-5; no clear D. The CDR3 consists of 12 residues. V lost 0 bases and J lost 4, with 1 base in between. The germline CDR1 and CDR2 sequences are MDHEN and SYDVKM. The CDR3 bases are TGTGCCAGCAGTTTATGGAATCAGCCCCAGCATTTT. This encodes CASSLWNQPQHF.